This T cell receptor (beta chain) was identified during a study of T-cell memory formation after mild COVID-19. The CDR3 runs 14 residues. Germline V lookup: CDR1 ENHRY, CDR2 SYGVKD. The ends lost 4 bases at V and 4 bases at J; junction bases unmatched: 5. Study outcomes and limitations: Researchers found some responding clones in pre-infection memory, a sign that cross-reactive memory joined. Largely, contracting CD4+ clones fell within CM and EM, and contracting CD8+ clones within EMRA.

Constant-segment primers were used for 5'RACE, and the resulting TCR alpha and TCR beta cDNA libraries carried sample barcodes and UMIs. Each CDR3 protein is one row after TCRdb ran MiXCR on the 5' RACE reads. The sample comprises roughly 400,000 distinct CDR3 sequences, roughly 18% of which are singletons, and under 25% rests with the top ten. For this clonotype: Its matching antigen is unknown.

Sequenced material: PBMCs or a T cell subset sorted from them (not recorded which). This receptor was identified in a man in his late teens or twenties who had mild COVID-19 (a few samples of this study predate the infection). Cell type and time point are not known. The chain is built from TRBV10-3 and TRBJ1-2, with 8 bases lining up with TRBD1. The CDR3 reads CAISAVTGVYGYTF. CDR3 nucleotides: TGTGCCATCAGTGCGGTGACAGGGGTCTATGGCTACACCTTC.